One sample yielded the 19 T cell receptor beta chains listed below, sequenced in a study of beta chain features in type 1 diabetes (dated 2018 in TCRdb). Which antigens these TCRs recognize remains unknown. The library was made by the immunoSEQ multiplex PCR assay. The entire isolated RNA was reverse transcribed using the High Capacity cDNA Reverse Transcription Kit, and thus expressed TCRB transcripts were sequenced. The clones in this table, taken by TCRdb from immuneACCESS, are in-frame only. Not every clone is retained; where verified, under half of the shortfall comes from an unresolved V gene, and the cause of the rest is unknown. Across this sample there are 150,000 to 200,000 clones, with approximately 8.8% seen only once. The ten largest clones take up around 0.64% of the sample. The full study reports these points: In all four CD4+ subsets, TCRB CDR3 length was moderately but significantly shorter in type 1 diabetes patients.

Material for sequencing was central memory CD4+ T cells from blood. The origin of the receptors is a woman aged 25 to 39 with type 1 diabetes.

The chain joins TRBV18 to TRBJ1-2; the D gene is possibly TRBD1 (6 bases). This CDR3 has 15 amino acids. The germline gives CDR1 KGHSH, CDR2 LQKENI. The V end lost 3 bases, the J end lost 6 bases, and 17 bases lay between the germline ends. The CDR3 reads CASSPSTGPGNGYTF. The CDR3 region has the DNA TGTGCCAGCTCACCGTCGACAGGACCAGGGAATGGCTACACCTTC.

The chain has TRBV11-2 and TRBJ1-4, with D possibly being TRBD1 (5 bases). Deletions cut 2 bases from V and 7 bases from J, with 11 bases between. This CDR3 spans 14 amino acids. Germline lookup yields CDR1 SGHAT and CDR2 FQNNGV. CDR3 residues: CASSLMQGAEKLFF. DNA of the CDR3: TGTGCCAGCAGCTTAATGCAGGGTGCTGAAAAACTGTTTTTT. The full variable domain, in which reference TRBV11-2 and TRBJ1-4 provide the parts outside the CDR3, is EAGVAQSPRYKIIEKRQSVAFWCNPISGHATLYWYQQILGQGPKLLIQFQNNGVVDDSQLPKDRFSAERLKGVDSTLKIQPAKLEDSAVYLCASSLMQGAEKLFFGSGTQLSVL.

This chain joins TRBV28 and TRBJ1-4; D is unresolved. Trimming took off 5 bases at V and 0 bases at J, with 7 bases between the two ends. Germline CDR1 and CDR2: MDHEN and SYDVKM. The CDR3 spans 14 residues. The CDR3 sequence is CASSGGATNEKLFF. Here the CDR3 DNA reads TGTGCCAGCAGTGGTGGAGCAACTAATGAAAAACTGTTTTTT.

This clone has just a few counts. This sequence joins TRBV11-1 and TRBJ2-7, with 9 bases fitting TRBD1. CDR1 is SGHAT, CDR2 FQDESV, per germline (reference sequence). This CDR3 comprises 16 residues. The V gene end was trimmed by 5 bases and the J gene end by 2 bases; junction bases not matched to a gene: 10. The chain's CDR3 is CASSRFTGGSTYEQYF. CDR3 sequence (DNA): TGTGCCAGCAGCCGATTTACAGGGGGCTCTACCTACGAGCAGTACTTC.

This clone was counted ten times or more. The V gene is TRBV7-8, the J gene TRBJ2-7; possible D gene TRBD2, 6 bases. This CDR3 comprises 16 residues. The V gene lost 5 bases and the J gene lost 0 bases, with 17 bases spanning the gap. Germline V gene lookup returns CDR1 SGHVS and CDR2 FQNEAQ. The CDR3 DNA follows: TGTGCCAGCAGCCCATACCGAGCGGGCGGCTCCTACGAGCAGTACTTC. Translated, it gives CASSPYRAGGSYEQYF.

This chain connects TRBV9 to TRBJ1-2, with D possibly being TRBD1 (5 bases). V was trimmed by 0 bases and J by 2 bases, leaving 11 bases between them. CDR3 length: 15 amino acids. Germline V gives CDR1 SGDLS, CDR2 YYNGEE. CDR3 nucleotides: TGTGCCAGCAGCGTAGCCAGCTCAGGGAACTATGGCTACACCTTC. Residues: CASSVASSGNYGYTF.

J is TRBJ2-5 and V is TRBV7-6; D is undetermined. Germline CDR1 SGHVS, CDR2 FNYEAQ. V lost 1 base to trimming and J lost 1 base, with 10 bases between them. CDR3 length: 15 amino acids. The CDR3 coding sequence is TGTGCCAGCAGCTTAGTCCGCGATATCCAAGAGACCCAGTACTTC. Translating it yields CASSLVRDIQETQYF.

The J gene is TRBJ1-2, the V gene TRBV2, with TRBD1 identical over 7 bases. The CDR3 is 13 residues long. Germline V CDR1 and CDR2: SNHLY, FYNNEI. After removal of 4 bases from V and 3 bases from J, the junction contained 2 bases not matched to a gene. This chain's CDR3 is CASSGTGDYGYTF. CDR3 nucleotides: TGTGCCAGCAGTGGGACAGGCGACTATGGCTACACCTTC.

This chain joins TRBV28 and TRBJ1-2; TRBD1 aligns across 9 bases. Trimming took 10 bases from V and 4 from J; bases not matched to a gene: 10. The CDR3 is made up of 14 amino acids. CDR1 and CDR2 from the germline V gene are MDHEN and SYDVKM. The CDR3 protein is CAIREGTGSYGYTF. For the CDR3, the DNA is TGTGCCATCCGGGAAGGGACAGGGTCCTATGGCTACACCTTC.

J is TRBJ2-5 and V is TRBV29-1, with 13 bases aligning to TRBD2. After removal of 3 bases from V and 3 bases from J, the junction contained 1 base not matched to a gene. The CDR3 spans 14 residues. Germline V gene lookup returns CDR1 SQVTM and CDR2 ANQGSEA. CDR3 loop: CSVDGLAGEETQYF. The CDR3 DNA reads TGCAGCGTTGACGGACTAGCGGGAGAAGAGACCCAGTACTTC.

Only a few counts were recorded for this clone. The CDR3 protein is CSVPVSSGTYNEQFF. DNA of the CDR3: TGCAGCGTTCCGGTTTCTAGCGGGACGTACAATGAGCAGTTCTTC. The chain joins TRBV29-1 to TRBJ2-1; 9 bases agree with TRBD2. Germline trimming cut 5 bases from V and 4 bases from J; bases unmatched to any gene: 9. Germline V gene sequence: CDR1 SQVTM, CDR2 ANQGSEA. The CDR3 extends over 15 amino acids.

The CDR3 DNA is TGTGCCAGCTCACCAGCCCCCGGTACCTCTGGGGCCAACGTCCTGACTTTC. It codes for CASSPAPGTSGANVLTF. The genes are TRBV18 and TRBJ2-6; D not resolved. This CDR3 is built from 17 residues. Trimming took off 2 bases at V and 0 bases at J, with 11 bases between the two ends. The germline gives CDR1 KGHSH, CDR2 LQKENI.

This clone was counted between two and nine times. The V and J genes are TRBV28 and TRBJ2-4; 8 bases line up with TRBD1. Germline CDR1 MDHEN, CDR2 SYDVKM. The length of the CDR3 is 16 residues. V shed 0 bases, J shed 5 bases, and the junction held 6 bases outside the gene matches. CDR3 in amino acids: CASSLWSGQGENIQYF. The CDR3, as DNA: TGTGCCAGCAGTTTATGGTCCGGACAGGGAGAAAACATTCAGTACTTC.

The CDR3 protein is CASSLAGQYTDTQYF. CDR3 in DNA: TGTGCCAGCAGCTTGGCGGGACAGTACACAGATACGCAGTATTTT. The chain combines TRBV5-4 with TRBJ2-3; 7 bases line up with TRBD1. Germline V gives CDR1 SGHNT, CDR2 YYREEE (reference sequence). The V gene end was trimmed by 0 bases and the J gene end by 2 bases; junction bases not matched to a gene: 3. CDR3 length: 15 amino acids.

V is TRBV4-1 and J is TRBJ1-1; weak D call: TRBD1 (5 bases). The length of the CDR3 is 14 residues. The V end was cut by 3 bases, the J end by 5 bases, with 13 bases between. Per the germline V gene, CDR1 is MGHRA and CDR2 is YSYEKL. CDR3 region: CASSHPDSRTEAFF. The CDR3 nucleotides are TGCGCCAGCAGCCATCCCGACAGCAGGACTGAAGCTTTCTTT.

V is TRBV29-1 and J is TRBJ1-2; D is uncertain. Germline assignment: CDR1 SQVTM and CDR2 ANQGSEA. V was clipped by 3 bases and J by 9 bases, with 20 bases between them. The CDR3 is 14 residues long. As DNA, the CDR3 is TGCAGCGTTGACGGGGAGGCGGCCTTCTCGCGCTACACCTTC. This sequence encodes CSVDGEAAFSRYTF.

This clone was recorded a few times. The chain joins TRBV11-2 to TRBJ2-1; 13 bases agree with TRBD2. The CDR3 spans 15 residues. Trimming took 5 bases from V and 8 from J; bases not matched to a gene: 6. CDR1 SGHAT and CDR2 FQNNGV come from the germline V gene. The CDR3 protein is CASSRLAGGLDEQFF. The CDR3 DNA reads TGTGCCAGCAGCAGACTAGCGGGAGGTCTGGATGAGCAGTTCTTC.

The CDR3 here is CASSLVGVPETQYF. CDR3 DNA sequence: TGTGCCAGCAGTTTAGTCGGGGTCCCAGAGACCCAGTACTTC. The genes are TRBV6-1 and TRBJ2-5; D might be TRBD2 (5 bases). The CDR3 spans 14 residues. V was pared by 5 bases and J by 4 bases, with 14 bases between. Germline CDR1 MNHNS, CDR2 SASEGT.

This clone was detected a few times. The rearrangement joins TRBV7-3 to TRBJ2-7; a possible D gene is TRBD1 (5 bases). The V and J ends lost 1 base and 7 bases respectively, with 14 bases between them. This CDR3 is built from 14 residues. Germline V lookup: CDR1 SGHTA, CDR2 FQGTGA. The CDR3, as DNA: TGTGCCAGCAGCTTAAACCAGGGCCTGGGGGAGCAGTACTTC. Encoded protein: CASSLNQGLGEQYF.